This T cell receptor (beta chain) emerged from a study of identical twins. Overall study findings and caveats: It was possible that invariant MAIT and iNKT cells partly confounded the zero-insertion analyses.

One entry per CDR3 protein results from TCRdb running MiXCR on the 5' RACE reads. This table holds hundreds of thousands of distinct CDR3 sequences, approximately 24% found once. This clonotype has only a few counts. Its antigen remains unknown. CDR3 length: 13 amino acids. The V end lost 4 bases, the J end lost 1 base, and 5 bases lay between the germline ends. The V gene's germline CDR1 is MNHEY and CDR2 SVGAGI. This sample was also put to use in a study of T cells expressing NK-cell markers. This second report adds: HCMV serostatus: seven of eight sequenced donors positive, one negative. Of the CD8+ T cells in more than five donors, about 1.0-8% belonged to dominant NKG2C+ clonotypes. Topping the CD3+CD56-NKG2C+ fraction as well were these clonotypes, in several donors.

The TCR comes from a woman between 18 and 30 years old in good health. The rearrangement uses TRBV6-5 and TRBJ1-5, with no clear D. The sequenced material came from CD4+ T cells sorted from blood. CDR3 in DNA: TGTGCCAGCAGTTTTGTGAGCAATCAGCCCCAGCATTTT. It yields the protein CASSFVSNQPQHF.